This T cell receptor beta chain is drawn from a study of human T cells and chemical hapten exposure (dated by TCRdb to about 2021). As for the study more broadly: For sensitization, 2% DPC in acetone was applied to an approximately 2 cm by approximately 2 cm area of upper inner arm skin. Weekly therapeutic DPC doses were additionally applied to the scalp of patients throughout the approximately 25-week study period. Patch testing was done on the upper back using Finn chambers containing 0.01% DPC, and results were scored after 6 days according to International Contact Dermatitis Research Group standards. The patient cohort, mostly female, included alopecia areata with under or over 50% scalp involvement, alopecia totalis and alopecia universalis. The libraries were sequenced as a pool, and the TCR yield per sample differed mostly because of small variations in library volumes within the pool. Peripheral blood TCR repertoire changes were tracked in vivo in alopecia patients during primary and secondary sensitization to the hapten diphenylcyclopropenone (DPC). Patient blood was sampled pre-sensitization (week 0) and at 2, 6 and about 24 weeks after DPC sensitization. About 30 alopecia patients provided blood for TCR sequencing at one to four time points (pre-sensitization, 2, 6 and 24 weeks). The research as a whole found: Because every patient had alopecia, a presumed autoimmune disease, the patients' immune response might differ from that of healthy individuals. The number of TCRs above 1 in 1000 frequency did not change with DPC sensitization; there was no evidence of global repertoire structure alterations. Patch test score was positively correlated with the number of PT1 expanded TCRs, with significance at thresholds 8, 16 and 32 but not at 4. After repeated subsampling, the strength of the expansion versus patch-test correlation and the threshold at which it became significant changed. Expanded TCRs formed significantly more large CDR3 similarity clusters than pre-sensitization or healthy control sets, consistent with antigen-driven responses.

This clonotype was recorded a few times. This receptor's antigen is unknown. Base quality data are lacking; no much larger clone is found one base away. Taken with the paper, the label for time point translates to: pre-sensitization, week 0. The treatment or condition label here, explained by the study, means: therapeutic diphenylcyclopropenone sensitization with weekly scalp DPC. At each patch-test visit, blood was drawn before the patch test was applied. Eligible patients were aged 18 to 70, diagnosed with alopecia, deemed suitable for DPC therapy, and excluded if pregnant. Total RNA was extracted from unfractionated whole blood collected in Tempus Blood RNA tubes. There are 14 amino acids in the CDR3, from cysteine to phenylalanine inclusive. The entry retains the CDR3 DNA only, 42 bases that are in frame from base 1. Sequences SQVTM (CDR1) and ANQGSEA (CDR2) are obtained from the germline V gene. After removal of 5 bases from V and 6 bases from J, the junction retains 7 bases not matched to a gene.

Libraries came from RACE. The sequencing machine was a NextSeq 500. Library preparation attached unique molecular identifiers to individual cDNA molecules for quantitative, reproducible TCR counting. From each blood RNA sample, both TCR alpha and TCR beta chains were sequenced. For the original study's pipeline: Samples had a median of 95,638 TCRs, with a range from 23,224 to 690,600. The Decombinator software suite was used to annotate the V, J and CDR3 of the TCR reads. To make PS versus PT1 abundance plots, every sample was subsampled to the same number of TCRs (28,000). Expanded TCRs were defined as absent before sensitization and observed at least eight times at the 2-week time point. TCRdb handled the public reads itself, with Q25 trimming in fastp and clone calling in MiXCR, and kept productive beta chains. CDR3 protein duplicates are merged, each entry listing the most common genes and DNA. V and J calls and clone size were set by TCRdb, not the authors. This sample comprises under 400,000 distinct CDR3 sequences, approximately 5.1% of them detected only once. Clones ranked in the top ten supply approximately 2.4% of the sample.

This TCR derives from a woman aged 45-65 years with alopecia areata. Some clones in this sample may be carry-over from other donors' samples. Sequences were derived from whole blood, sampled in connection with sensitization to the hapten diphenylcyclopropenone (DPC). The rearranged segments are TRBV29-1 and TRBJ1-2; TRBD1 matches 12 bases in the middle. The nucleotide sequence is TGCAGCGTTTTTTCCGGGACAGGGGGCGATGGCTACACCTTC. Translated, it gives CSVFSGTGGDGYTF.